This T cell receptor (beta chain) originates from a study of T cell responses to AZD1222 COVID-19 vaccine. Notes on the study in general: Repertoires were obtained solely post-peak T cell response. CD4 TCRs linked to vaccination spanned spike, dominating at 160-218 and 743-854.

Notes on this clone: Its target is unknown.

Analysis merged second doses at about 4 or about 12 weeks. Clones were read by immunoSEQ multiplex PCR, and TCRdb kept only the in-frame ones, dropping some. The sample consists of about 160,000 clones, approximately 90% of them appearing once. This CDR3 region has 15 residues. The germline CDR1 and CDR2 sequences are MNHEY and SMNVEV (reference sequence). With 3 bases removed from V and 2 bases from J, the gap between germline ends came to 13 bases. The sample was peripheral blood, taken 28 days after the second AZD1222 dose. This chain joins TRBV27 and TRBJ1-1; D gene ambiguous. This TCR derives from an adult who received the AZD1222 COVID-19 vaccine. DNA for the CDR3: TGTGCCAGCAGTTTGGAGGCCGGGTTCAACACTGAAGCTTTCTTT. Amino acid sequence: CASSLEAGFNTEAFF.